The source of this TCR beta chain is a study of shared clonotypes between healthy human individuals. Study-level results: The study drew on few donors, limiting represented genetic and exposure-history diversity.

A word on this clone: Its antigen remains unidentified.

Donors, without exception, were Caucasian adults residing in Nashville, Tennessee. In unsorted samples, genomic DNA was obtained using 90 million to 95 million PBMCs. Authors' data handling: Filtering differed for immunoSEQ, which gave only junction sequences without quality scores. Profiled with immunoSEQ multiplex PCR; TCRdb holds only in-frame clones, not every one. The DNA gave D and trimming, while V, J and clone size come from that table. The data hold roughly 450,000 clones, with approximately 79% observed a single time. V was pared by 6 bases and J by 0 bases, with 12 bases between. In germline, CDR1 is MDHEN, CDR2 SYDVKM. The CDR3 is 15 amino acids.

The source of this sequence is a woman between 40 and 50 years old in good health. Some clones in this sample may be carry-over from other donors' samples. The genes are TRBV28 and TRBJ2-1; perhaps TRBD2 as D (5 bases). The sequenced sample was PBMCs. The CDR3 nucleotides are TGTGCCAGCAGGCCGGACTTTAGCTCCTACAATGAGCAGTTCTTC. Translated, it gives CASRPDFSSYNEQFF.